These T cell receptor beta chains were read from a single sample in a study of low-dose radiotherapy and immunotherapy resistance in tumors. TCRdb passed the reads through MiXCR, listing each CDR3 protein once. The table lists tens of thousands of distinct CDR3 sequences, 9% to 9.5% of them singletons. This specimen consisted of PBMCs, obtained before treatment. The receptors were gathered from a male donor with prostate cancer. The CDR3 runs from the conserved cysteine through the conserved F or W.

v_call: TRBV6-5; j_call: TRBJ2-3; cdr3_aa: CASSYGGSSADTQYF
v_call: TRBV18; j_call: TRBJ1-1; cdr3_aa: CASSPQVGDTEAFF
v_call: TRBV7-9; j_call: TRBJ2-7; cdr3_aa: CASSRRSYEQYF
v_call: TRBV28; j_call: TRBJ2-3; cdr3_aa: CASPPSGSSGTDTQYF
v_call: TRBV2; j_call: TRBJ2-5; cdr3_aa: CASSERTGDQETQYF
v_call: TRBV6-2/TRBV6-3; j_call: TRBJ1-5; cdr3_aa: CASSGQGRVNQPQHF
v_call: TRBV18; j_call: TRBJ2-4; cdr3_aa: CASSHRGVENIQYF
v_call: TRBV4-3; j_call: TRBJ2-3; cdr3_aa: CASSQDSTDTQYF
v_call: TRBV4-3; j_call: TRBJ1-3; cdr3_aa: CASSRSPGGSGNTIYF
v_call: TRBV30; j_call: TRBJ2-7; cdr3_aa: CAWATGQGSYEQYF
v_call: TRBV5-4; j_call: TRBJ2-3; cdr3_aa: CASTERRVGTTDTQYF
v_call: TRBV29-1; j_call: TRBJ1-1; cdr3_aa: CSVERNFEAFF
v_call: TRBV30; j_call: TRBJ1-1; cdr3_aa: CAWSRQAAGTEAFF
v_call: TRBV10-3; j_call: TRBJ2-7; cdr3_aa: CAISAQGVVSEQYF
v_call: TRBV7-2; j_call: TRBJ1-1; cdr3_aa: CASSLGWGWAFF
v_call: TRBV9; j_call: TRBJ1-2; cdr3_aa: CASSELDNTNYGYTF
v_call: TRBV24-1; j_call: TRBJ1-1; cdr3_aa: CATSATGTGNTEAFF
v_call: TRBV7-2; j_call: TRBJ1-3; cdr3_aa: CASSTYRANTIYF
v_call: TRBV23-1; j_call: TRBJ1-4; cdr3_aa: CASSQSGGINEKLFF
v_call: TRBV3-1; j_call: TRBJ2-1; cdr3_aa: CASSQGLRPVDEQFF
v_call: TRBV20-1; j_call: TRBJ2-6; cdr3_aa: CSARDWRNSANVLTF
v_call: TRBV7-3; j_call: TRBJ2-3; cdr3_aa: CASSPRLAGEGSTQYF
v_call: TRBV28; j_call: TRBJ2-7; cdr3_aa: CASSQASETYEQYF
v_call: TRBV5-6; j_call: TRBJ1-1; cdr3_aa: CASSSPMNTEAFF
v_call: TRBV7-2; j_call: TRBJ1-1; cdr3_aa: CASSLVGSGKAFF
v_call: TRBV3-1; j_call: TRBJ1-3; cdr3_aa: CASREQGTNSGNTIYF
v_call: TRBV5-1; j_call: TRBJ1-4; cdr3_aa: CATSLGGTGREKLFF
v_call: TRBV12-3/TRBV12-4; j_call: TRBJ2-7; cdr3_aa: CASTLMAGTEQYF
v_call: TRBV25-1; j_call: TRBJ1-5; cdr3_aa: CASQGQGNQPQHF
v_call: TRBV28; j_call: TRBJ2-2; cdr3_aa: CASKRTGELFF
v_call: TRBV28; j_call: TRBJ2-1; cdr3_aa: CASSFGTSGWKVDNEQFF
v_call: TRBV5-3; j_call: TRBJ2-1; cdr3_aa: CASSSPASGSDNEQFF
v_call: TRBV10-3; j_call: TRBJ2-7; cdr3_aa: CAISQEVDWEQYF
v_call: TRBV11-2; j_call: TRBJ2-1; cdr3_aa: CASSSLAGGRNEQFF
v_call: TRBV29-1; j_call: TRBJ1-2; cdr3_aa: CSVDSSLYGYTF
v_call: TRBV5-1; j_call: TRBJ1-5; cdr3_aa: CASSTDGGKNQPQHF
v_call: TRBV7-9; j_call: TRBJ1-4; cdr3_aa: CASSLVGASGEKLFF
v_call: TRBV7-2; j_call: TRBJ2-7; cdr3_aa: CASSTAGQGRYEQYF
v_call: TRBV7-9; j_call: TRBJ2-3; cdr3_aa: CASIPFGGSAGVDTQYF
v_call: TRBV28; j_call: TRBJ2-7; cdr3_aa: CASSTFAGYEQYF
v_call: TRBV10-3; j_call: TRBJ2-3; cdr3_aa: CAISESNLRDPTTDTQYF
v_call: TRBV27; j_call: TRBJ2-1; cdr3_aa: CASSFEGSEQFF
v_call: TRBV29-1; j_call: TRBJ1-3; cdr3_aa: CSVAQGMLDTIYF
v_call: TRBV19; j_call: TRBJ2-3; cdr3_aa: CASSIQGTDTQYF
v_call: TRBV7-2; j_call: TRBJ1-1; cdr3_aa: CASSFSDTEVFF
v_call: TRBV3-1; j_call: TRBJ2-7; cdr3_aa: CASSQIGGRYEQYF
v_call: TRBV20-1; j_call: TRBJ2-5; cdr3_aa: CSARGGTGETQYF